These 11 T cell receptor beta chains came from one sample sequenced in a study of cytomegalovirus exposure and HLA in healthy donors. The PCR used 60 Vbeta and 13 Jbeta primers. Using immunoSEQ multiplex PCR, the repertoire was profiled, and TCRdb retains in-frame clones only, with some absent. The sample comprises fewer than 100,000 clones, under 75% of which are singletons, and 1.2% rests with the top ten. The sequencing input was PBMCs. The source is a female donor in good health and CMV-seronegative.

The chain couples TRBV5-1 to TRBJ2-7; 7 bases are a match to TRBD1. This CDR3 is 15 amino acids long. In germline, CDR1 is SGHRS, CDR2 YFSETQ. V shed 0 bases and J 4 bases; nucleotides not matched to a gene: 7. The CDR3 coding sequence is TGCGCCAGCAGCTTGGACCCCGGGACAGAATACGAGCAGTACTTC. It translates to CASSLDPGTEYEQYF.

The rearrangement joins TRBV15 to TRBJ2-5; D call uncertain. TRBJ2-7 explains the end of the DNA better; the J call may be wrong. Germline lookup yields CDR1 LNHNV and CDR2 YYDKDF (reference sequence). This CDR3 is 15 amino acids long. CDR3 sequence: CATSRDPESSYEQYF. For the CDR3, the DNA is TGTGCCACCAGCAGAGATCCCGAAAGCTCCTACGAGCAGTACTTC.

This clone was counted once. This chain links TRBV6-1 with TRBJ1-3; TRBD1 matches at 8 bases. Trimming cost V 2 bases and J 3 bases; bases outside gene matches: 3. Germline V gives CDR1 MNHNS, CDR2 SASEGT. There are 15 residues in the CDR3. Here the CDR3 DNA reads TGTGCCAGCAGTGAACAGGGGGCCCTTGGAAACACCATATATTTT. Residues: CASSEQGALGNTIYF.

The chain joins TRBV6-1 to TRBJ1-3, with 7 positions matching TRBD1. Per germline, CDR1 MNHNS and CDR2 SASEGT. This CDR3 is built from 16 residues. The ends lost 4 bases at V and 3 bases at J; junction bases unmatched: 9. CDR3 residues: CASSALQGLGGNTIYF. The CDR3 nucleotides are TGTGCCAGCAGTGCCCTACAGGGGCTAGGTGGAAACACCATATATTTT.

The CDR3 is CASSDSIAGPDTQYF. CDR3 DNA: TGTGCCAGCAGTGACTCGATTGCGGGGCCAGATACGCAGTATTTT. V gene TRBV6-4 combines with J gene TRBJ2-3, with D possibly TRBD2 on 6 matching bases. The germline V and J ends were trimmed by 0 bases and 4 bases, with 11 bases remaining between them. Per the germline V gene, CDR1 is MRHNA and CDR2 is SNTAGT. The CDR3 covers 15 residues.

The J gene is TRBJ2-7, the V gene TRBV19, with TRBD2 matching 7 bases. Trimming at V came to 8 bases and at J to 4 bases, leaving 5 bases not matched to a gene. Germline V gives CDR1 LNHDA, CDR2 SQIVND (reference sequence). CDR3 size: 12 residues. The CDR3 coding sequence is TGTGCCAGTTCGGCCGGGGGGTACGAGCAGTACTTC. Translated: CASSAGGYEQYF. The complete variable domain, with remaining parts taken from reference TRBV19 and TRBJ2-7, reads DGGITQSPKYLFRKEGQNVTLSCEQNLNHDAMYWYRQDPGQGLRLIYYSQIVNDFQKGDIAEGYSVSREKKESFPLTVTSAQKNPTAFYLCASSAGGYEQYFGPGTRLTVT.

The V and J genes are TRBV15 and TRBJ2-7, with 9 nucleotides matching TRBD2. The CDR3 consists of 14 residues. Germline assignment: CDR1 LNHNV and CDR2 YYDKDF (reference sequence). Trimming removed 6 bases from V and 3 bases from J; junction bases left unmatched: 6. In nucleotides, the CDR3 is TGTGCCACCAGGGACGGGCGGGAGGGCTACGAGCAGTACTTC. This sequence encodes CATRDGREGYEQYF.

The chain links TRBV4-1 to TRBJ1-5; unclear D gene. Trimming cost V 2 bases and J 7 bases, with 9 bases left between them. The CDR3 sequence is 13 residues long. CDR1 and CDR2 from the germline V gene are MGHRA and YSYEKL. The CDR3 DNA reads TGCGCCAGCAGCCAATCAAGGGAGCAGCCCCAGCATTTT. It specifies CASSQSREQPQHF.

The chain employs TRBV19 and TRBJ1-1; no clear D. The CDR3 is 15 residues long. The ends were cut back, 5 bases at V and 4 bases at J, with 17 bases in the middle. CDR1 is LNHDA, CDR2 SQIVND, per germline (reference sequence). CDR3 nucleotides: TGTGCCAGTAGTGGGTGGCAGGCGGGAACCACTGAAGCTTTCTTT. It translates to CASSGWQAGTTEAFF.

The sample holds a few counts of this clone. The chain links TRBV29-1 to TRBJ1-1; the D gene is possibly TRBD1 (6 bases). The germline V gene encodes CDR1 SQVTM and CDR2 ANQGSEA. The V and J ends lost 6 bases and 1 base respectively, with 12 bases between them. The CDR3 totals 13 residues. In nucleotides, the CDR3 is TGCAGCGTCTCGGGACAACAGAACACTGAAGCTTTCTTT. It codes for CSVSGQQNTEAFF.

The chain links TRBV5-4 to TRBJ2-4; 9 bases align to TRBD2. CDR3 size: 16 residues. Germline CDR1 and CDR2: SGHNT and YYREEE (reference sequence). The ends lost 5 bases at V and 7 bases at J; junction bases unmatched: 13. The CDR3 loop is CASSLQSGLANNIQYF. The CDR3, as DNA: TGTGCCAGCAGTTTACAATCCGGACTAGCGAATAACATTCAGTACTTC.